This TCR beta chain was profiled in a study of vaccination and CD4 T cells after COVID-19. V lost 4 bases, J lost 8 bases, and 4 bases stayed unmatched. CDR3 length equals 14 residues. Treatment defined: roughly 10-day PBMC culture with coronavirus spike peptide pools or control peptides (ViraFEST assay). An Oncomine TCR Beta short-read assay was used to sequence the DNA from cultured CD4+ T cells. Using the QIAamp micro DNA kit, genomic DNA was extracted from the CD4+ T cells that had been cultured. MiXCR was run by TCRdb on the PCR reads, yielding one entry per CDR3 protein. Of 15,000 to 20,000 distinct CDR3 sequences in the sample, roughly 36% were seen once. With respect to this clonotype: Its antigen remains unknown.

This clonotype was obtained from a human donor who received a COVID-19 vaccine. The chain carries TRBV12-3 or TRBV12-4 and TRBJ1-4, with 10 nucleotides matching TRBD1. The material sequenced was CD4+ T cells from blood, cultured in vitro, taken before SARS-CoV-2 vaccination. The CDR3 DNA reads as TGTGCCAGCAGTTCGACAGGGGGCGTCGAAAAACTGTTTTTT. This codes for CASSSTGGVEKLFF.